This T cell receptor (beta chain) was sequenced for a study of PD-1 blockade in classical Hodgkin lymphoma. Notes on the study in general: Lower baseline TCR diversity marked trial partial responders and progressors.

The time point is: cycle 4 day 1 (C4D1), after 6 weeks of nivolumab. Relapse after autologous stem cell transplantation occurred in every patient, and brentuximab vedotin exposure varied. Thawed PBMCs underwent magnetic negative selection to yield purified CD4+ T cells. Losses at the gene ends were 4 bases for V and 8 bases for J; bases not matched to a gene: 5. Germline lookup yields CDR1 SGHRS and CDR2 YFSETQ. This CDR3 has 14 residues. Sequencing used immunoSEQ multiplex PCR; TCRdb keeps in-frame clones, though not all of them. This sample yields some 9,100 clones, of which approximately 80% are seen a single time; approximately 1.5% belongs to the top ten. This clone has more than one count but fewer than ten. Its specificity is not known.

This chain links TRBV5-1 with TRBJ2-1; 11 positions agree with TRBD1. This specimen consisted of CD4+ T cells from blood, obtained before the fourth cycle of nivolumab. This TCR came from a human donor with classical Hodgkin lymphoma. CDR3 nucleotides: TGCGCCAGCAGCGGACAGGGGGCGGTGGATGAGCAGTTCTTC. Its translation: CASSGQGAVDEQFF.